This is a list of T cell receptor beta chains from one sample in a study of cytomegalovirus exposure and HLA in healthy donors. Clones were read by immunoSEQ multiplex PCR, and TCRdb kept only the in-frame ones, dropping some. The table lists 130,000 or so clones, around 82% of them singletons. The sample consisted of PBMCs. The receptors originated from a man aged 18 to 29 in good health and CMV-seropositive. Both conserved end residues are part of each CDR3. Each record gives: J gene, clone size, V gene, D gene, CDR3 protein, CDR3 DNA. A D gene is named only where the DNA matches it firmly. Size tells how often a clone was seen (once, few, many) or the class of an expanded clone, and some rows leave it out.

J: TRBJ2-2
size: once
V: TRBV5-1
D: TRBD1
CDR3: CASSLEDRVVNTGELFF
DNA: TGCGCCAGCAGCTTGGAGGACAGGGTCGTTAACACCGGGGAGCTGTTTTTT

J: TRBJ2-1
size: few
V: TRBV6-1
D: NA
CDR3: CASRQSNEQFF
DNA: TGTGCCAGTAGACAGTCCAATGAGCAGTTCTTC

J: TRBJ1-2
size: few
V: TRBV28
D: NA
CDR3: CASSLVGQGKGGYTF
DNA: TGTGCCAGCAGTTTGGTCGGGCAGGGAAAGGGTGGCTACACCTTC

J: TRBJ2-5
size: NA
V: TRBV19
D: NA
CDR3: CASSNDPGRWETQYF
DNA: TGTGCCAGTAGTAACGACCCGGGTCGATGGGAGACCCAGTACTTC

J: TRBJ2-1
size: NA
V: TRBV9
D: NA
CDR3: CASKGAMDNEQFF
DNA: TGTGCCAGCAAGGGAGCGATGGACAATGAGCAGTTCTTC

J: TRBJ2-3
size: NA
V: TRBV2
D: TRBD1
CDR3: CARSEQGDTDTQYF
DNA: TGTGCCAGGAGTGAACAGGGGGACACAGATACGCAGTATTTT

J: TRBJ1-2
size: NA
V: TRBV6-5
D: NA
CDR3: CASSSGYGYTF
DNA: TGTGCCAGCAGCTCGGGCTATGGCTACACCTTC

J: TRBJ2-6
size: NA
V: TRBV27
D: NA
CDR3: CASSFSGANVLTF
DNA: TGTGCCAGCAGTTTCTCCGGGGCCAACGTCCTGACTTTC

J: TRBJ2-7
size: NA
V: TRBV6-5
D: TRBD1
CDR3: CASRVGTGDIYEQYF
DNA: TGTGCCAGCAGGGTTGGGACAGGGGACATCTACGAGCAGTACTTC

J: TRBJ2-7
size: NA
V: TRBV4-1
D: TRBD2
CDR3: CASSQLTSGSYEQYF
DNA: TGCGCCAGCAGCCAACTGACTAGCGGGTCCTACGAGCAGTACTTC

J: TRBJ2-7
size: NA
V: TRBV5-1
D: TRBD2
CDR3: CASSLGLAGPYEQYF
DNA: TGCGCCAGCAGCCTGGGACTAGCGGGACCCTACGAGCAGTACTTC

J: TRBJ1-2
size: NA
V: TRBV6-1
D: NA
CDR3: CASSGSDGTRARCTF
DNA: TGTGCCAGCAGTGGATCTGACGGGACAAGGGCGAGGTGCACCTTC

J: TRBJ2-3
size: few
V: TRBV19
D: TRBD2
CDR3: CATSLSSGSPDTQYF
DNA: TGTGCCACCTCCCTGTCTAGCGGGAGCCCGGATACGCAGTATTTT

J: TRBJ2-5
size: once
V: TRBV5-4
D: TRBD1
CDR3: CASSLVARTGLQETQYF
DNA: TGTGCCAGCAGCTTAGTCGCCCGGACAGGCCTACAAGAGACCCAGTACTTC

J: TRBJ2-3
size: NA
V: TRBV6-5
D: TRBD2
CDR3: CASAVTSGRADTQYF
DNA: TGTGCCAGCGCAGTGACTAGCGGGAGGGCAGATACGCAGTATTTT

J: TRBJ2-3
size: NA
V: TRBV29-1
D: TRBD1
CDR3: CSVEGGQGTDTQYF
DNA: TGCAGCGTTGAGGGAGGACAGGGGACAGATACGCAGTATTTT

J: TRBJ2-5
size: NA
V: TRBV28
D: NA
CDR3: CASSSPSPGQETQYF
DNA: TGTGCCAGCAGTTCGCCCTCCCCGGGCCAAGAGACCCAGTACTTC

J: TRBJ1-5
size: NA
V: TRBV28
D: NA
CDR3: CASSLRQPQHF
DNA: TGTGCCAGCAGTTTACGGCAGCCCCAGCATTTT

J: TRBJ2-4
size: NA
V: TRBV5-4
D: NA
CDR3: CASNKPGRSGIQYF
DNA: TGTGCCAGCAACAAGCCGGGGAGAAGCGGCATTCAGTACTTC

J: TRBJ1-2
size: once
V: TRBV28
D: TRBD1
CDR3: CASSFLQGANGNYGYTF
DNA: TGTGCCAGCAGTTTTTTGCAGGGGGCAAATGGAAACTATGGCTACACCTTC

J: TRBJ1-1
size: NA
V: TRBV19
D: NA
CDR3: CASSIDGRGNTEAFF
DNA: TGTGCCAGTAGTATCGACGGCAGGGGGAACACTGAAGCTTTCTTT

J: TRBJ2-1
size: NA
V: TRBV7-6
D: NA
CDR3: CASSHEQASEQFF
DNA: TGTGCCAGCAGCCACGAACAGGCTTCTGAGCAGTTCTTC

J: TRBJ2-3
size: NA
V: TRBV6-5
D: TRBD2
CDR3: CASSHKTSGKDTQYF
DNA: TGTGCCAGCAGCCACAAGACTAGCGGGAAGGATACGCAGTATTTT

J: TRBJ2-5
size: NA
V: TRBV11-2
D: TRBD2
CDR3: CASSGVQTSGIGETQYF
DNA: TGTGCCAGCAGCGGCGTCCAGACTAGCGGGATCGGAGAGACCCAGTACTTC

J: TRBJ1-4
size: NA
V: TRBV5-1
D: TRBD1
CDR3: CASRPGTGNEKLFF
DNA: TGCGCCAGCCGCCCCGGGACAGGGAATGAAAAACTGTTTTTT

J: TRBJ2-1
size: NA
V: TRBV5-1
D: NA
CDR3: CASSSLQGSYNEQFF
DNA: TGCGCCAGCAGCTCATTACAGGGCTCCTACAATGAGCAGTTCTTC

J: TRBJ2-1
size: NA
V: TRBV11-3
D: TRBD2
CDR3: CASSLSGRGNEQFF
DNA: TGTGCCAGCAGCTTATCCGGGAGGGGGAATGAGCAGTTCTTC

J: TRBJ2-1
size: few
V: TRBV7-9
D: TRBD1
CDR3: CASSSSGQGAMQQFF
DNA: TGTGCCAGCAGCTCGTCGGGACAGGGGGCTATGCAGCAGTTCTTC

J: TRBJ1-3
size: NA
V: TRBV30
D: TRBD1
CDR3: CAWRGTGVGNTIYF
DNA: TGTGCCTGGAGGGGGACAGGGGTTGGAAACACCATATATTTT

J: TRBJ1-3
size: NA
V: TRBV6-1
D: TRBD1
CDR3: CASGQGARGNTIYF
DNA: TGTGCCAGCGGACAGGGGGCGCGGGGAAACACCATATATTTT

J: TRBJ1-4
size: NA
V: TRBV4-1
D: NA
CDR3: CASSPTQGEKLFF
DNA: TGCGCCAGCAGCCCTACACAGGGTGAAAAACTGTTTTTT

J: TRBJ2-4
size: NA
V: TRBV6-1
D: TRBD1
CDR3: CACSTGAKNIQYF
DNA: TGTGCCTGCTCGACAGGGGCAAAAAACATTCAGTACTTC

J: TRBJ1-4
size: NA
V: TRBV6-1
D: NA
CDR3: CARGEGANEKLFF
DNA: TGTGCCAGAGGGGAGGGAGCTAATGAAAAACTGTTTTTT

J: TRBJ1-4
size: NA
V: TRBV19
D: NA
CDR3: CASTPTSSTNEKLFF
DNA: TGTGCCAGTACCCCGACTAGTTCAACTAATGAAAAACTGTTTTTT

J: TRBJ2-3
size: NA
V: TRBV2
D: NA
CDR3: CASSDQGLNTDTQYF
DNA: TGTGCCAGCAGTGACCAGGGGCTGAACACAGATACGCAGTATTTT

J: TRBJ1-6
size: NA
V: TRBV30
D: NA
CDR3: CAWSAFTGLGPLHF
DNA: TGTGCCTGGAGTGCTTTTACAGGGTTGGGACCCCTCCACTTT

J: TRBJ2-5
size: NA
V: TRBV27
D: TRBD2
CDR3: CASSSGLAGGETQYF
DNA: TGTGCCAGCAGTTCCGGACTAGCGGGAGGAGAGACCCAGTACTTC

J: TRBJ2-7
size: NA
V: TRBV10-1
D: TRBD1
CDR3: CASGPGTGSLEQYF
DNA: TGCGCCAGCGGTCCAGGGACAGGGAGCCTCGAGCAGTACTTC

J: TRBJ2-7
size: once
V: TRBV2
D: TRBD1
CDR3: CASSDGQGLPYEQYF
DNA: TGTGCCAGCAGTGACGGACAGGGTCTTCCATACGAGCAGTACTTC

J: TRBJ2-6
size: NA
V: TRBV9
D: NA
CDR3: CASSAYLSGANVLTF
DNA: TGTGCCAGCAGCGCCTATCTCTCTGGGGCCAACGTCCTGACTTTC

J: TRBJ2-3
size: NA
V: TRBV2
D: NA
CDR3: CASSYSTDTQYF
DNA: TGTGCCAGCAGCTATAGCACAGATACGCAGTATTTT

J: TRBJ2-6
size: NA
V: TRBV2
D: NA
CDR3: CASKSSGANVLTF
DNA: TGTGCCAGCAAGAGTTCTGGGGCCAACGTCCTGACTTTC

J: TRBJ2-5
size: NA
V: TRBV28
D: NA
CDR3: CASSPSEGRTQYF
DNA: TGTGCCAGCAGCCCCTCCGAGGGCCGGACCCAGTACTTC

J: TRBJ2-7
size: once
V: TRBV18
D: NA
CDR3: CASSPPGESYEQYF
DNA: TGTGCCAGCTCCCCCCCAGGGGAATCCTACGAGCAGTACTTC

J: TRBJ1-2
size: NA
V: TRBV28
D: NA
CDR3: CASSSTTYGGGYTF
DNA: TGTGCCAGCAGTTCCACGACATATGGAGGGGGCTACACCTTC

J: TRBJ2-3
size: NA
V: TRBV5-4
D: NA
CDR3: CASSLLDYRDTQYF
DNA: TGTGCCAGCAGCCTACTCGACTACCGGGATACGCAGTATTTT

J: TRBJ2-7
size: NA
V: TRBV5-1
D: TRBD2
CDR3: CASSLLGTSGSEQYF
DNA: TGCGCCAGCAGCTTGTTAGGGACTAGCGGGAGCGAGCAGTACTTC

J: TRBJ1-5
size: NA
V: TRBV6-1
D: TRBD1
CDR3: CATSGGGNQPQHF
DNA: TGTGCCACCTCAGGGGGTGGCAATCAGCCCCAGCATTTT

J: TRBJ1-5
size: NA
V: TRBV21-1
D: NA
CDR3: CASRSLRPQHF
DNA: TGTGCCAGTCGTTCTCTCCGGCCCCAGCATTTT

J: TRBJ1-1
size: NA
V: TRBV7-9
D: NA
CDR3: CASSLVFLRDFGTTEAFF
DNA: TGTGCCAGCAGCTTAGTCTTCTTGAGGGACTTCGGTACCACTGAAGCTTTCTTT

J: TRBJ1-6
size: NA
V: TRBV15
D: TRBD1
CDR3: CATSGPGTGHSPLHF
DNA: TGTGCCACCAGCGGACCCGGGACAGGGCATTCACCCCTCCACTTT

J: TRBJ2-2
size: NA
V: TRBV30
D: NA
CDR3: CAWSGIPGANTGELFF
DNA: TGTGCCTGGAGCGGAATCCCGGGAGCGAACACCGGGGAGCTGTTTTTT

J: TRBJ2-1
size: NA
V: TRBV28
D: NA
CDR3: CASSFAGEQFF
DNA: TGTGCCAGCAGTTTCGCAGGAGAGCAGTTCTTC

J: TRBJ1-5
size: NA
V: TRBV28
D: TRBD1
CDR3: CASSSTGGWQPQHF
DNA: TGTGCCAGCAGCTCGACAGGGGGTTGGCAGCCCCAGCATTTT